The 20 T cell receptor beta chains reported below all come from one sample, sequenced in a study of blood T cell repertoires in COVID-19. Clones were read by immunoSEQ multiplex PCR, and TCRdb kept only the in-frame ones, dropping some. The sample lists 150,000 to 200,000 clones, roughly 80% occurring once. The sample was peripheral blood. The receptors stem from a woman aged 40 to 55 with COVID-19, enrolled during active disease.

The V gene is TRBV6-5, the J gene TRBJ2-7; tentative D call: TRBD1 (6 bases). Trimming stripped 6 bases from V and 1 base from J, with 16 bases between. The germline CDR1 and CDR2 sequences are MNHEY and SVGAGI. This CDR3 is built from 15 residues. CDR3 in amino acids: CASSLVAQGSYEQYF. The CDR3 DNA is TGTGCCAGCAGCCTAGTAGCTCAGGGGTCCTACGAGCAGTACTTC.

The chain recombines TRBV18 with TRBJ1-2; 9 bases line up with TRBD1. This CDR3 has 17 amino acids. Trimming removed 1 base from V and 0 bases from J; junction bases left unmatched: 6. CDR1 is KGHSH and CDR2 is LQKENI in the germline V gene. The CDR3: CASSPQGQGLANYGYTF. The DNA for the CDR3 is TGTGCCAGCTCACCACAGGGACAGGGCTTAGCTAACTATGGCTACACCTTC.

The rearrangement uses TRBV3-1 (or the pseudogene TRBV3-2) and TRBJ1-5; tentatively, D is TRBD1 (6 bases). Trimming pared 5 bases from V and 12 bases from J, leaving 14 bases between. The length of the CDR3 is 12 residues. Per germline, CDR1 LGHDT and CDR2 YNNKEL (reference sequence). The CDR3 DNA reads TGTGCCAGCAGCGAAACTTCAGGGGTCCAGCATTTT. It specifies CASSETSGVQHF.

This clone was seen only once. This chain joins TRBV19 and TRBJ2-1, with 9 bases identical to TRBD1. After removal of 6 bases from V and 7 bases from J, the junction contained 10 bases not matched to a gene. The CDR3 extends over 15 amino acids. Per germline, CDR1 LNHDA and CDR2 SQIVND (reference sequence). In DNA, the CDR3 is TGTGCCAGTAGGTGGCTGGGACAGGGATCGAATGAGCAGTTCTTC. Translation: CASRWLGQGSNEQFF.

The V and J genes are TRBV5-1 and TRBJ1-4; D unclear. The CDR3 totals 14 residues. Looked up from germline, CDR1 is SGHRS and CDR2 is YFSETQ. Trimming removed 4 bases at V and 5 bases at J, with 12 bases between. CDR3 sequence: CASSRLTVNEKLFF. The CDR3 DNA is TGCGCCAGCAGCCGTCTAACAGTGAATGAAAAACTGTTTTTT.

This chain uses TRBV6-1 with TRBJ2-5; D is ambiguous. The CDR3 sequence is 13 residues long. Trimming pared 3 bases from V and 7 bases from J, leaving 12 bases between. Per the germline V gene, CDR1 is MNHNS and CDR2 is SASEGT. The CDR3: CASSDYLPGTQYF. CDR3 nucleotides: TGTGCCAGCAGTGATTACCTACCCGGGACCCAGTACTTC.

V and J are TRBV4-2 and TRBJ1-6; D gene ambiguous. The ends were cut back, 2 bases at V and 5 bases at J, with 7 bases in the middle. Looked up from germline, CDR1 is LGHNA and CDR2 is YNFKEQ. The CDR3 covers 14 residues. The CDR3 sequence is CASSQFTDNSPLHF. CDR3 in DNA: TGTGCCAGCAGCCAATTCACAGATAATTCACCCCTCCACTTT.

CDR3 amino acids: CASSRDRGVTEAFF. DNA of the CDR3: TGTGCCAGCAGCCGGGACAGGGGTGTCACTGAAGCTTTCTTT. This chain connects TRBV2 to TRBJ1-1, with 10 bases identical to TRBD1. The CDR3 has 14 residues. Germline values: CDR1 SNHLY, CDR2 FYNNEI. J lost 4 bases, V lost 6 bases, and 5 bases had no gene match.

This clone was recorded a few times. The chain combines TRBV6-4 with TRBJ1-2, with a weak D call TRBD1 (5 bases). Between the trimmed V and J ends, which lost 4 bases and 7 bases, there was a span of 13 bases. CDR3 size: 13 residues. Looked up from germline, CDR1 is MRHNA and CDR2 is SNTAGT. The CDR3 nucleotides read TGTGCCAGCAGTGGCGATCAGGGCCTTGGCTACACCTTC. As protein: CASSGDQGLGYTF.

This clone turned up a few times. V and J are TRBV27 and TRBJ1-1; no firm D call. The CDR3 length is 15 residues. Trimming left V 2 bases short and J 7 bases short, with 17 bases between. Germline values: CDR1 MNHEY, CDR2 SMNVEV (reference sequence). The CDR3 DNA reads as TGTGCCAGCAGTTTAAACCCCTTACCCGGGAGTGAAGCTTTCTTT. This encodes CASSLNPLPGSEAFF.

This chain uses TRBV11-2 with TRBJ2-3, with D maybe TRBD2 (5 bases). V was shortened by 5 bases and J by 2 bases, with 14 bases between the two germline ends. CDR3 length: 15 amino acids. Per germline, CDR1 SGHAT and CDR2 FQNNGV. The CDR3 region has the DNA TGTGCCAGCAGCGCTATAGGACTTCCCACAGATACGCAGTATTTT. Its translation is CASSAIGLPTDTQYF.

The V gene is TRBV4-3, the J gene TRBJ1-2; 7 bases map to TRBD1. Trimming cost V 4 bases and J 4 bases; bases outside gene matches: 12. The CDR3 spans 16 residues. Germline lookup yields CDR1 LGHNA and CDR2 YSLEER. CDR3 region: CASSRDSRNVGYGYTF. The CDR3 region has the DNA TGCGCCAGCAGCCGGGACAGTAGAAATGTGGGCTATGGCTACACCTTC.

The V and J genes are TRBV7-3 and TRBJ2-2; possible D gene TRBD2, 6 bases. This CDR3 spans 14 amino acids. Germline lookup yields CDR1 SGHTA and CDR2 FQGTGA. Trimming removed 1 base from V and 6 bases from J, with 9 bases in between. The CDR3 sequence: CASSLSASAGELFF. CDR3 sequence (DNA): TGTGCCAGCAGCTTAAGTGCTAGCGCCGGGGAGCTGTTTTTT. The full variable domain, rest sourced from reference TRBV7-3 and TRBJ2-2, is GAGVSQTPSNKVTEKGKYVELRCDPISGHTALYWYRQSLGQGPEFLIYFQGTGAADDSGLPNDRFFAVRPEGSVSTLKIQRTERGDSAVYLCASSLSASAGELFFGEGSRLTVL.

This chain uses TRBV5-6 with TRBJ2-7; 9 bases agree with TRBD2. J gave up 3 bases and V 4 bases, and 14 bases lay outside the gene matches. The CDR3 length is 17 residues. Germline CDR1 SGHDT, CDR2 YYEEEE. The CDR3 DNA is TGTGCCAGCAGCCCACTCCGAGGCGGGAGGGCTGTCTACGAGCAGTACTTC. Translation: CASSPLRGGRAVYEQYF.

V and J are TRBV9 and TRBJ2-1; the match to TRBD1 covers 8 bases. The CDR3 spans 15 residues. Germline trimming cut 2 bases from V and 2 bases from J; bases unmatched to any gene: 3. Per the germline V gene, CDR1 is SGDLS and CDR2 is YYNGEE. The CDR3 spells CASSVDRGTYNEQFF. The CDR3 DNA reads as TGTGCCAGCAGCGTCGACAGGGGAACCTACAATGAGCAGTTCTTC.

Here the CDR3 DNA reads TGTGCCAGCAGTTACGGGTCAGCGCAAGAGACCCAGTACTTC. Its translation: CASSYGSAQETQYF. The J gene is TRBJ2-5, the V gene TRBV6-5; D gene unclear. This CDR3 has 14 residues. The V and J ends lost 2 bases and 2 bases respectively, with 9 bases between them. In germline, CDR1 is MNHEY, CDR2 SVGAGI.

A remark on this clone: Other nucleotide sequences in the sample specify the same CDR3. The chain uses TRBV5-1 and TRBJ2-7; 7 bases are a match to TRBD1. V was pared by 4 bases and J by 2 bases, with 6 bases of the junction left unmatched. The germline CDR1 and CDR2 sequences are SGHRS and YFSETQ. The CDR3 is 14 residues long. The DNA for the CDR3 is TGCGCCAGCAGCCCTCGACAGGGACCCTACGAGCAGTACTTC. Its protein is CASSPRQGPYEQYF.

This chain joins TRBV10-2 and TRBJ2-7, with D possibly TRBD1 on 6 matching bases. The germline V gene encodes CDR1 WSHSY and CDR2 SAAADI. This CDR3 contains 15 residues. Trimming removed 2 bases from V and 4 bases from J, with 15 bases in between. CDR3 sequence (DNA): TGCGCCAGCAGTGAGGTGTCAGGGGCTTTGTACGAGCAGTACTTC. Its protein product is CASSEVSGALYEQYF.

V usage is TRBV5-1 and J usage is TRBJ2-1; 9 bases agree with TRBD2. There are 17 residues in the CDR3. Trimming cost V 4 bases and J 6 bases; bases outside gene matches: 14. From germline, CDR1 is SGHRS and CDR2 YFSETQ. The CDR3 spells CASSLRGSSGSFNEQFF. CDR3 coding DNA: TGCGCCAGCAGCCTACGGGGGAGTAGCGGGAGTTTCAATGAGCAGTTCTTC. Full variable domain (missing parts from reference TRBV5-1 and TRBJ2-1): KAGVTQTPRYLIKTRGQQVTLSCSPISGHRSVSWYQQTPGQGLQFLFEYFSETQRNKGNFPGRFSGRQFSNSRSEMNVSTLELGDSALYLCASSLRGSSGSFNEQFFGPGTRLTVL.

The V call is TRBV5-1, the J call TRBJ1-2; TRBD1 aligns across 11 bases. V trimming: 3 bases; J trimming: 4 bases; junction bases outside the gene matches: 5. Germline CDR1 and CDR2: SGHRS and YFSETQ. The CDR3 sequence is 15 residues long. The CDR3 is CASSSEGTGGYGYTF. The CDR3 nucleotides are TGCGCCAGCAGCTCGGAAGGGACAGGGGGCTATGGCTACACCTTC.